These T cell receptor beta chains were read from a single sample in a study of blood T cell repertoires in COVID-19. Repertoires were generated with immunoSEQ multiplex PCR, while TCRdb's copy carries only in-frame clones and drops some. The sample consists of about 390,000 clones, approximately 87% of them appearing once. The sample consisted of peripheral blood. The receptor source for this set is an older woman with COVID-19, enrolled during active disease. CDR3s include the opening cysteine and the closing phenylalanine or tryptophan. D genes are given only for firm matches. For some rows the clone size is stated as once, few or many, or as a class when expanded; others skip it.

length: 12; size: .; V: TRBV27; D: .; J: TRBJ1-6; CDR3: CASRRDNSPLHF; DNA: TGTGCCAGCAGGAGAGATAATTCACCCCTCCACTTT
length: 14; size: .; V: TRBV28; D: TRBD2; J: TRBJ2-1; CDR3: CASIGGGSYNEQFF; DNA: TGTGCCAGCATAGGCGGGGGCTCCTACAATGAGCAGTTCTTC
length: 15; size: .; V: TRBV5-4; D: TRBD1; J: TRBJ2-3; CDR3: CASSARDRGPDTQYF; DNA: TGTGCCAGCAGCGCCCGGGACAGGGGGCCAGATACGCAGTATTTT
length: 13; size: .; V: TRBV12-3/TRBV12-4; D: TRBD1; J: TRBJ2-5; CDR3: CASTRTGQETQYF; DNA: TGTGCCAGCACCCGGACAGGGCAAGAGACCCAGTACTTC
length: 16; size: .; V: TRBV5-4; D: TRBD1; J: TRBJ2-7; CDR3: CASSDRGGQGAGEQYF; DNA: TGTGCCAGCAGCGACAGAGGCGGACAGGGGGCAGGAGAGCAGTACTTC
length: 13; size: .; V: TRBV2; D: .; J: TRBJ1-3; CDR3: CASSAGSGNTIYF; DNA: TGTGCCAGCAGTGCGGGTTCTGGAAACACCATATATTTT
length: 17; size: .; V: TRBV7-8; D: TRBD2; J: TRBJ2-3; CDR3: CASSRPSSGGAQDTQYF; DNA: TGTGCCAGCAGCCGGCCCTCTAGCGGGGGGGCTCAGGATACGCAGTATTTT
length: 14; size: .; V: TRBV3-1/TRBV3-2; D: .; J: TRBJ2-7; CDR3: CASSQGSSLYEQYF; DNA: TGTGCCAGCAGCCAAGGGTCGAGTCTTTACGAGCAGTACTTC
length: 15; size: .; V: TRBV7-2; D: TRBD1; J: TRBJ1-6; CDR3: CASSLLGQGNSPLHF; DNA: TGTGCCAGCAGCTTATTGGGACAGGGAAATTCACCCCTCCACTTT
length: 18; size: .; V: TRBV4-2; D: .; J: TRBJ2-5; CDR3: CASSQVKGNGGLLGTQYF; DNA: TGTGCCAGCAGCCAAGTCAAGGGAAACGGGGGGCTACTAGGGACCCAGTACTTC
length: 15; size: few; V: TRBV4-1; D: .; J: TRBJ1-3; CDR3: CASSQDGGTGNTIYF; DNA: TGCGCCAGCAGCCAAGATGGGGGGACTGGAAACACCATATATTTT
length: 13; size: once; V: TRBV5-6; D: .; J: TRBJ1-2; CDR3: CASRPTVQYGYTF; DNA: TGTGCCAGCAGGCCGACAGTTCAGTATGGCTACACCTTC
length: 16; size: .; V: TRBV7-9; D: .; J: TRBJ1-4; CDR3: CASSPGTWSTNEKLFF; DNA: TGTGCCAGCAGCCCGGGTACTTGGTCTACTAATGAAAAACTGTTTTTT
length: 18; size: .; V: TRBV18; D: TRBD1; J: TRBJ1-2; CDR3: CASSPPGTGRVLSYGYTF; DNA: TGTGCCAGCTCACCCCCCGGGACAGGGAGAGTTTTATCCTATGGCTACACCTTC
length: 15; size: .; V: TRBV5-6; D: TRBD1; J: TRBJ1-2; CDR3: CASSLPGTGNYGYTF; DNA: TGTGCCAGCAGCTTGCCGGGGACAGGCAACTATGGCTACACCTTC
length: 19; size: .; V: TRBV6-2/TRBV6-3; D: TRBD2; J: TRBJ2-2; CDR3: CASSYSMVAGASNTGELFF; DNA: TGTGCCAGCAGTTACTCCATGGTAGCGGGGGCAAGTAACACCGGGGAGCTGTTTTTT
length: 17; size: .; V: TRBV5-4; D: TRBD2; J: TRBJ2-1; CDR3: CASSFETSPDVQNEQFF; DNA: TGTGCCAGCAGCTTTGAGACTAGCCCAGACGTCCAGAATGAGCAGTTCTTC
length: 15; size: .; V: TRBV5-6; D: .; J: TRBJ1-6; CDR3: CASSLGGRFNSPLHF; DNA: TGTGCCAGCAGCTTGGGGGGGAGGTTCAATTCACCCCTCCACTTT
length: 17; size: .; V: TRBV19; D: TRBD1; J: TRBJ1-1; CDR3: CASSIYSGTGANTEAFF; DNA: TGTGCCAGTAGTATATATTCCGGGACAGGGGCGAACACTGAAGCTTTCTTT
length: 13; size: .; V: TRBV5-5; D: TRBD1; J: TRBJ1-2; CDR3: CASSSQGAAGYTF; DNA: TGTGCCAGCAGTTCTCAGGGGGCGGCTGGCTACACCTTC
length: 13; size: .; V: TRBV5-1; D: TRBD2; J: TRBJ2-1; CDR3: CASSWGLAGGQFF; DNA: TGCGCCAGCAGCTGGGGACTAGCGGGGGGGCAGTTCTTC
length: 14; size: once; V: TRBV5-1; D: TRBD1; J: TRBJ1-6; CDR3: CASSSGQDNSPLHF; DNA: TGCGCCAGCAGCTCGGGACAGGATAATTCACCCCTCCACTTT
length: 14; size: .; V: TRBV5-1; D: TRBD1; J: TRBJ1-1; CDR3: CASSWGQGETEAFF; DNA: TGCGCCAGCAGCTGGGGACAGGGTGAGACTGAAGCTTTCTTT
length: 15; size: .; V: TRBV2; D: .; J: TRBJ2-1; CDR3: CASTPTGGQYNEQFF; DNA: TGTGCCAGCACTCCTACGGGCGGACAGTACAATGAGCAGTTCTTC
length: 16; size: .; V: TRBV7-2; D: TRBD2; J: TRBJ2-3; CDR3: CASSLEAGTITDTQYF; DNA: TGTGCCAGCAGCTTAGAAGCCGGGACTATAACAGATACGCAGTATTTT
length: 15; size: .; V: TRBV19; D: .; J: TRBJ2-1; CDR3: CASSTRHGDFNEQFF; DNA: TGTGCCAGTAGTACGCGTCACGGGGACTTCAATGAGCAGTTCTTC
length: 15; size: few; V: TRBV6-5; D: .; J: TRBJ1-6; CDR3: CASSKDRTNNSPLHF; DNA: TGTGCCAGCAGTAAGGACAGAACCAATAATTCACCCCTCCACTTT
length: 16; size: .; V: TRBV5-6; D: .; J: TRBJ1-1; CDR3: CASSLQEGRLNTEAFF; DNA: TGTGCCAGCAGTCTTCAGGAGGGACGGCTGAACACTGAAGCTTTCTTT
length: 14; size: .; V: TRBV2; D: .; J: TRBJ1-5; CDR3: CASSEWGLNQPQHF; DNA: TGTGCCAGCAGTGAGTGGGGCCTGAATCAGCCCCAGCATTTT
length: 14; size: .; V: TRBV5-1; D: TRBD1; J: TRBJ1-4; CDR3: CASTPGTGYEKLFF; DNA: TGCGCCTCTACCCCCGGGACAGGGTACGAAAAACTGTTTTTT
length: 16; size: .; V: TRBV5-6; D: .; J: TRBJ2-7; CDR3: CASSGGLKWVRDEQYF; DNA: TGTGCCAGCAGCGGAGGGCTAAAATGGGTGCGGGACGAGCAGTACTTC
length: 17; size: .; V: TRBV15; D: TRBD2; J: TRBJ2-3; CDR3: CATSSPSGGGFTDTQYF; DNA: TGTGCCACCAGCAGCCCTAGCGGGGGGGGATTCACAGATACGCAGTATTTT
length: 14; size: .; V: TRBV23-1; D: .; J: TRBJ1-5; CDR3: CASAPWRSNQPQHF; DNA: TGCGCCAGCGCCCCGTGGCGGAGCAATCAGCCCCAGCATTTT
length: 14; size: .; V: TRBV13; D: .; J: TRBJ2-3; CDR3: CASSPWTYTDTQYF; DNA: TGTGCCAGCAGCCCCTGGACTTACACAGATACGCAGTATTTT
length: 15; size: .; V: TRBV4-1; D: TRBD1; J: TRBJ2-5; CDR3: CASSPWDRDAKTQYF; DNA: TGCGCCAGCAGCCCTTGGGACAGGGATGCGAAGACCCAGTACTTC